One sample yielded the 5 T cell receptor beta chains listed below, sequenced in a study of PD-L1 blockade in urothelial cancer (dated 2017 in TCRdb). Library preparation employed the immunoSEQ multiplex PCR assay. TCRdb provides this immuneACCESS table in a form limited to in-frame rearrangements. Some clones are lacking; in checked studies, under half of them reflect an unresolved V gene, and why the rest are absent is not known. This sample comprises about 71,000 clones, around 90% of them detected only once. The leading ten clones occupy less than 4% of the sample. Here the sequenced sample was PBMCs, taken around atezolizumab (anti-PD-L1) treatment. These receptors were collected from a man aged 60-69 years with urothelial cancer.

This chain joins TRBV19 and TRBJ2-3, with a possible D match to TRBD1 (7 bases). The CDR3 runs to 15 residues. Per germline, CDR1 LNHDA and CDR2 SQIVND (reference sequence). V lost 7 bases and J lost 2, with 16 bases in between. As DNA, the CDR3 is TGTGCCAGTAAGGTCCAGGGGGGACACACAGATACGCAGTATTTT. Translating gives CASKVQGGHTDTQYF.

J is TRBJ2-5 and V is TRBV19; D remains unclear. The ends were cut back, 3 bases at V and 0 bases at J, with 5 bases in the middle. Germline CDR1 LNHDA, CDR2 SQIVND (reference sequence). This CDR3 spans 13 amino acids. The CDR3 DNA reads as TGTGCCAGTAGTATCCAGGACCAAGAGACCCAGTACTTC. Its protein is CASSIQDQETQYF.

The genes are TRBV18 and TRBJ2-5, with 8 bases aligning to TRBD1. V lost 8 bases, J lost 2 bases, and 4 bases stayed unmatched. The germline gives CDR1 KGHSH, CDR2 LQKENI. The CDR3 sequence is 13 residues long. The CDR3 sequence is CASDRGLQETQYF. CDR3 DNA: TGTGCCAGCGACAGGGGTCTGCAAGAGACCCAGTACTTC.

This clone came up once. The chain has TRBV7-2 and TRBJ2-7, with D possibly TRBD2 on 6 matching bases. The germline V gene has CDR1 SGHTA and CDR2 FQGNSA. The CDR3 totals 14 residues. The V and J ends lost 5 bases and 5 bases respectively, with 16 bases between them. The CDR3 region is CASSLWGRNDEQYF. CDR3 bases: TGTGCCAGCAGCCTTTGGGGGAGGAACGACGAGCAGTACTTC.

CDR3 residues: CAWSEQGYGYTF. The CDR3 nucleotides are TGTGCCTGGAGCGAACAGGGCTATGGCTACACCTTC. The V gene is TRBV30, the J gene TRBJ1-2, with D tentatively TRBD1 (6 bases). The germline V gene encodes CDR1 GTSNPN and CDR2 SVGIG (reference sequence). CDR3 length equals 12 residues. The V and J ends lost 3 bases and 4 bases respectively, with 9 bases between them.